This TCR beta chain was profiled in a study of cytomegalovirus exposure and HLA in healthy donors. Study-wide context: Roughly 180 million T cells yielded 120 million or so unique TCR beta sequences, as an earlier analysis found. Overall study findings and caveats: Sequencing artifact likely explains a cluster of highly shared sequence variants.

On this clone itself: Its antigen is not identified.

The PCR ran on 60 Vbeta and 13 Jbeta primers. Assay: immunoSEQ multiplex PCR; the TCRdb copy retains only in-frame clones and omits some. The table lists around 99,000 clones, roughly 79% of them singletons. This sequence was found in a woman aged 45-60 years in good health and CMV-seropositive. The sequenced sample was PBMCs.

The DNA for the CDR3 is TGTGCCAGCAGCCGGGACAGGGGACACCAAGAGACCCAGTACTTC. The encoded protein is CASSRDRGHQETQYF. The chain employs TRBV7-9 and TRBJ2-5; 10 nucleotides line up with TRBD1. CDR1 is SEHNR and CDR2 is FQNEAQ in the germline V gene (reference sequence). This CDR3 has 15 residues. Trimming took 5 bases from V and 0 from J; bases not matched to a gene: 3.